This TCR beta chain originates from a study of blood T cells in healthy people across ages. Germline V gene sequence: CDR1 SGHTA, CDR2 FQGNSA. The CDR3 length is 15 residues. Deletions cut 7 bases from V and 8 bases from J, with 20 bases between. With a J-beta primer mix and a sample-barcoded 5' primer, a second PCR ran about 7 to 12 cycles. TCRdb passed the 5' RACE reads through MiXCR, listing each CDR3 protein once. The sample has fewer than 900,000 distinct CDR3 sequences, roughly 43% seen once. Sequencing was performed on blood. The source of this sequence is an older woman in good health. The chain has TRBV7-2 and TRBJ1-4; tentatively, D is TRBD1 (6 bases). The CDR3 coding sequence is TGTGCCAGCAATTACTATAGGGGGGTTGAGGAAAAACTGTTTTTT. Protein sequence: CASNYYRGVEEKLFF.